The 11 T cell receptor beta chains below were found in one sample sequenced in a study of graft-versus-host responses after intestinal transplantation. Repertoires were generated with immunoSEQ multiplex PCR, while TCRdb's copy carries only in-frame clones and drops some. The sample holds roughly 85,000 clones, under 95% seen once. The antigens these receptors bind are not known. This sample comprised unstimulated CD8+ T cells sorted from spleen or lymph node cells, obtained before transplant. The receptors come from a human donor who was the organ donor for an intestinal transplant.

The rearrangement uses TRBV5-4 and TRBJ1-2, with TRBD1 matching over 8 bases. CDR3 size: 14 residues. Germline V gene lookup returns CDR1 SGHNT and CDR2 YYREEE (reference sequence). J was trimmed by 7 bases and V by 3 bases; bases with no gene match: 8. The CDR3 region has the DNA TGTGCCAGCAGCTCCCTCCAGGGGGCCGGTGGCTACACCTTC. Protein: CASSSLQGAGGYTF.

This clone was detected only once. The chain links TRBV5-1 to TRBJ1-1, with a weak D call TRBD1 (5 bases). This CDR3 comprises 12 residues. Germline CDR1 reads SGHRS; CDR2 reads YFSETQ. Trimming stripped 0 bases from V and 11 bases from J, with 11 bases between. The CDR3: CASSLVGDGAFF. Written as DNA, the CDR3 is TGCGCCAGCAGCTTGGTTGGGGACGGGGCTTTCTTT.

This clone was observed once. The chain combines TRBV5-1 with TRBJ1-1; 7 nucleotides agree with TRBD1. The V gene's germline CDR1 is SGHRS and CDR2 YFSETQ. CDR3 length equals 15 residues. With 4 bases clipped from V and 1 base from J, the junction kept 7 bases outside the gene matches. This CDR3 is CASSLSWTGNTEAFF. The CDR3 DNA follows: TGCGCCAGCAGCCTCTCCTGGACAGGGAACACTGAAGCTTTCTTT.

A word on this clone: Other DNA sequences in this specimen translate into the identical CDR3. The chain combines TRBV11-2 with TRBJ2-5; 10 bases map to TRBD1. Germline V lookup: CDR1 SGHAT, CDR2 FQNNGV. The CDR3 spans 15 residues. V lost 1 base and J lost 5; bases outside the gene matches: 4. The CDR3 is CASSLGTGGGETQYF. In DNA, the CDR3 is TGTGCCAGCAGCTTAGGGACAGGGGGAGGCGAGACCCAGTACTTC.

The chain links TRBV4-1 to TRBJ1-6; tentative D call: TRBD1 (5 bases). The CDR3 is 16 amino acids. Per the germline V gene, CDR1 is MGHRA and CDR2 is YSYEKL. V gave up 3 bases and J gave up 5 bases, with 14 bases separating them. The CDR3, as DNA: TGCGCCAGCAGCCACCCTTGGCGGGGGAATAATTCACCCCTCCACTTT. This encodes CASSHPWRGNNSPLHF.

A note on this clone: The junction shows a germline mismatch at one end, possibly a read error. The chain has TRBV18 and TRBJ2-7; D perhaps matches TRBD2 (5 bases). Germline CDR1 and CDR2: KGHSH and LQKENI. This CDR3 spans 13 amino acids. CDR3 sequence reads: CASSPRLAGIRLF. CDR3 bases: TGTGCCAGCTCACCCCGCCTAGCAGGTATTCGTCTATTC.

This chain uses TRBV4-2 with TRBJ2-1, with 8 bases lining up with TRBD2. There are 17 residues in the CDR3. With V trimmed by 2 bases and J by 2 bases, 8 bases remained unmatched. Germline CDR1 is LGHNA and CDR2 is YNFKEQ. The CDR3 region is CASSQSWREVAYNEQFF. The CDR3 nucleotides read TGTGCCAGCAGCCAATCCTGGCGGGAGGTGGCCTACAATGAGCAGTTCTTC.

This clone is a singleton in its sample. The gene calls are TRBV4-1 and TRBJ2-7; D gene ambiguous. The CDR3 runs to 13 residues. V lost 6 bases to trimming and J lost 5 bases, with 14 bases between them. Germline CDR1 and CDR2: MGHRA and YSYEKL. CDR3 sequence reads: CASSPLPLHEQYF. CDR3 sequence (DNA): TGCGCCAGCAGTCCGCTCCCTTTGCACGAGCAGTACTTC.

The chain carries TRBV7-9 and TRBJ2-7, with no clear D. Germline-derived CDR1 and CDR2 are SEHNR and FQNEAQ (reference sequence). CDR3 length: 11 amino acids. The V end was cut by 5 bases, the J end by 2 bases, with 4 bases between. CDR3 in DNA: TGTGCCAGCAGCCACACCTACGAGCAGTACTTC. Its protein is CASSHTYEQYF.

The V and J genes are TRBV5-4 and TRBJ2-7; tentative D call: TRBD1 (5 bases). V dropped 1 base and J dropped 3 bases, with 20 bases sitting between them. Germline V lookup: CDR1 SGHNT, CDR2 YYREEE (reference sequence). The CDR3 consists of 17 residues. The CDR3 here is CASSLIPRTPNNYEQYF. The CDR3 coding sequence is TGTGCCAGCAGCTTGATCCCTAGGACACCAAATAACTACGAGCAGTACTTC.

The CDR3 reads CATSGLELLQSNTGELFF. As DNA, the CDR3 is TGTGCCACCAGCGGGTTGGAACTCTTGCAGTCGAACACCGGGGAGCTGTTTTTT. The rearrangement joins TRBV15 to TRBJ2-2; D unclear. Trimming removed 5 bases at V and 0 bases at J, with 19 bases between. Germline V lookup: CDR1 LNHNV, CDR2 YYDKDF (reference sequence). The CDR3 totals 18 residues.